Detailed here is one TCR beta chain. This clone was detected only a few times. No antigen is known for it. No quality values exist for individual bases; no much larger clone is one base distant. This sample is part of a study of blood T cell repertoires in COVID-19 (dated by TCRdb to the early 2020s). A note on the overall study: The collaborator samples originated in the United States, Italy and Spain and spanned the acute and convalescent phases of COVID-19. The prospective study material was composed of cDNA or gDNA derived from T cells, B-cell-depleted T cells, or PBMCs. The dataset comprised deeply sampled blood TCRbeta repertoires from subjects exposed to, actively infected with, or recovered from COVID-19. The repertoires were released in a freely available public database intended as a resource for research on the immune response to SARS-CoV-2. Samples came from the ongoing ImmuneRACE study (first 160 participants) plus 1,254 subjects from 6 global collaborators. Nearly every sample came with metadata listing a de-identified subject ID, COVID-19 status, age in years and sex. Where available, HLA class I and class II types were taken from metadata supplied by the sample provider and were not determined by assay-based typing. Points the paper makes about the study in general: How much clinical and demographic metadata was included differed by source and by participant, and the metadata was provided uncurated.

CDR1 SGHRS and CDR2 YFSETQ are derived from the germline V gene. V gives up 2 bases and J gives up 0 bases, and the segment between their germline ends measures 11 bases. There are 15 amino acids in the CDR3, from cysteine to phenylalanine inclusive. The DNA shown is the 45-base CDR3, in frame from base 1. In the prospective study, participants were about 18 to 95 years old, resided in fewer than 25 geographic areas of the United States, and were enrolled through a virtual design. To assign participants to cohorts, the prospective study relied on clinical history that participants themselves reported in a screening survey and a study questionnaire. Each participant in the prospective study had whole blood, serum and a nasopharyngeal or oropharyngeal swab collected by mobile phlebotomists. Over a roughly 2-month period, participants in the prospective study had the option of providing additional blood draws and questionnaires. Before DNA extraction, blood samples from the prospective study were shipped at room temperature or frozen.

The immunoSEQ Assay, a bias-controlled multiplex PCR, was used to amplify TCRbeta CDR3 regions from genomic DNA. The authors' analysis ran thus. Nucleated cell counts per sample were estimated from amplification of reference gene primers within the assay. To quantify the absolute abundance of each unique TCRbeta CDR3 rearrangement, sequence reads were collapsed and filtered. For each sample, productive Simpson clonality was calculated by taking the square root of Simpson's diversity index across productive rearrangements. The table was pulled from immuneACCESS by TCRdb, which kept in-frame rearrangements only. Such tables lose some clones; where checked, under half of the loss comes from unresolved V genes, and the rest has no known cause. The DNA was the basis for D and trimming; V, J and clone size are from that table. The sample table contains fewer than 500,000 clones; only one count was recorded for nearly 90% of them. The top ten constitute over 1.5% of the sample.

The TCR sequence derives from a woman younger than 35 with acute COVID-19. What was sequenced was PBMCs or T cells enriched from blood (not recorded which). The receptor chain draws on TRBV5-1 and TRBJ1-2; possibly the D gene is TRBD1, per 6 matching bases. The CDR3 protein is CASSLLQGTNYGYTF. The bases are TGCGCCAGCAGCTTACTACAGGGAACTAACTATGGCTACACCTTC. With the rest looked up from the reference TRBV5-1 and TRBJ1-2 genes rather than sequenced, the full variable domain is KAGVTQTPRYLIKTRGQQVTLSCSPISGHRSVSWYQQTPGQGLQFLFEYFSETQRNKGNFPGRFSGRQFSNSRSEMNVSTLELGDSALYLCASSLLQGTNYGYTFGSGTRLTVV.